This T cell receptor beta chain appears in the sequencing data of a study of cytomegalovirus exposure and HLA in healthy donors. V was shortened by 3 bases and J by 0 bases, with 9 bases between the two germline ends. The CDR3 covers 15 residues. CDR1 is LNHDA and CDR2 is SQIVND in the germline V gene (reference sequence). Profiled with immunoSEQ multiplex PCR; TCRdb holds only in-frame clones, not every one. The sample has around 71,000 clones, approximately 93% seen once. Sequenced input: PBMCs. The chain combines TRBV19 with TRBJ1-3; D gene uncertain. This sequence was found in a man younger than 30 in good health and CMV-seropositive. The CDR3 sequence is CASSIAGSSGNTIYF. For the CDR3, the DNA is TGTGCCAGTAGTATTGCGGGAAGCTCTGGAAACACCATATATTTT.